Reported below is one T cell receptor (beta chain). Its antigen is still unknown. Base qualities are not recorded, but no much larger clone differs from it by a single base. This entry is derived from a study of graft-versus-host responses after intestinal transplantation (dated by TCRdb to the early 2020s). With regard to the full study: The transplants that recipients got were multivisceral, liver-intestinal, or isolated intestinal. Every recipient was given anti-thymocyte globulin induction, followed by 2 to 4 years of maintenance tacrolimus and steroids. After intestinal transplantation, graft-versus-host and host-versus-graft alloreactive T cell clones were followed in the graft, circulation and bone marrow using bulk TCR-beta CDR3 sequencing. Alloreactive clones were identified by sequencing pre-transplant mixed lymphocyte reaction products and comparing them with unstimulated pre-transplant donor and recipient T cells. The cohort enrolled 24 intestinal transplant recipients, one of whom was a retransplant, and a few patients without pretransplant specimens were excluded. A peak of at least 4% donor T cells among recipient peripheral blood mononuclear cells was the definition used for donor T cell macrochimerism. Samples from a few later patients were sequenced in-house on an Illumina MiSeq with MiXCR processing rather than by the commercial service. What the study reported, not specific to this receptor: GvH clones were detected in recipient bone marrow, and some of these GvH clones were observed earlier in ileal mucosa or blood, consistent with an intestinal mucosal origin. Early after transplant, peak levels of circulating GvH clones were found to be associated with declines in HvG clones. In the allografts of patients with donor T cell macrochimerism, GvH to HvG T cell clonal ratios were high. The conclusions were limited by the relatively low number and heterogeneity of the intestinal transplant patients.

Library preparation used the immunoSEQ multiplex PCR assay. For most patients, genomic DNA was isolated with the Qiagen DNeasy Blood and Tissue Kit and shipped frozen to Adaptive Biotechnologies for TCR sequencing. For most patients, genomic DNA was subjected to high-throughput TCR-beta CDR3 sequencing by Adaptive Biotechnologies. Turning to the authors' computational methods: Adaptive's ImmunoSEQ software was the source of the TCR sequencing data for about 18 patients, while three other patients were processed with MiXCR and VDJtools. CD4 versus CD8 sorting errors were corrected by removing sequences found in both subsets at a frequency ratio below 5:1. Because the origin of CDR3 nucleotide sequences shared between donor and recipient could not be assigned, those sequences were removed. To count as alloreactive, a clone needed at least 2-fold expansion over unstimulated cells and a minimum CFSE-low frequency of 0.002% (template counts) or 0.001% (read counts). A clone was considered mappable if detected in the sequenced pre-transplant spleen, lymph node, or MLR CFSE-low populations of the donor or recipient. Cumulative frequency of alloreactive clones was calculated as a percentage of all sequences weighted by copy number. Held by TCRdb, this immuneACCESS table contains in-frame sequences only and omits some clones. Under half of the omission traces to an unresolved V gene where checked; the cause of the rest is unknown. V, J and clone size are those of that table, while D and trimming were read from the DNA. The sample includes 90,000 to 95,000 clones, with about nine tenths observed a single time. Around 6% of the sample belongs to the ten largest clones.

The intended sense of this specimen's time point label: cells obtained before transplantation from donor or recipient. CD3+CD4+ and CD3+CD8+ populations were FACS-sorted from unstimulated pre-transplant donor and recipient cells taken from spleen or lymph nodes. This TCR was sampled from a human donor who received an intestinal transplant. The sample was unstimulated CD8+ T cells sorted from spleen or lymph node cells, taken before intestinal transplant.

The nucleotide sequence is given as TGTGCCAGTAGTAGCCCAGGGGCGACTGAAGCTTTCTTT. It is translated as CASSSPGATEAFF. This sequence uses TRBV19 and TRBJ1-1; tentative D gene TRBD1, with 6 bases matching. Reading the germline V gene (reference sequence) gives CDR1 LNHDA and CDR2 SQIVND. CDR3 length: 13 amino acids, cysteine to phenylalanine. Only the CDR3 region is kept as DNA, spanning 39 bases read in frame from base 1. The germline ends are 11 bases apart after V is trimmed by 4 bases and J by 5 bases.